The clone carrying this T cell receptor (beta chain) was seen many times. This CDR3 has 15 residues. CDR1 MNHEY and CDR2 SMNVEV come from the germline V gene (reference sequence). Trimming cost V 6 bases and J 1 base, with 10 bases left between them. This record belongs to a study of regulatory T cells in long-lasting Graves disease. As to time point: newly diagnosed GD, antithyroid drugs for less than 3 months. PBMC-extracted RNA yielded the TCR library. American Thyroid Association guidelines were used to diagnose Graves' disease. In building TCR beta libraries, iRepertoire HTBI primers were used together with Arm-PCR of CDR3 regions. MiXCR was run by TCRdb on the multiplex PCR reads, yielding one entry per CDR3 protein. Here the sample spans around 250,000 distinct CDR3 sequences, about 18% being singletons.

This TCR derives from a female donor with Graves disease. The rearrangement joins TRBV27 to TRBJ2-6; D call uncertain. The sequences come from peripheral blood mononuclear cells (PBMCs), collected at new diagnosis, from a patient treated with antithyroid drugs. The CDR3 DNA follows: TGTGCCAGCAGCCGCGGTCGATCTGGGGCCAACGTCCTGACTTTC. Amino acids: CASSRGRSGANVLTF.